What follows describes a single T cell receptor beta chain. This sample stems from a study of blood T cell repertoires in COVID-19. Original handling: Reference gene primer amplification yielded estimated nucleated cell counts. Produced via immunoSEQ multiplex PCR; TCRdb's table is partial and in-frame only. V and J calls and clone size are copied from that table; D and trimming were computed from the DNA. The sample records 85,000 to 95,000 clones, 75% to 90% being singletons. The source material was peripheral blood. The receptor comes from an elderly woman with acute or convalescent COVID-19.

The CDR3 sequence is CATSDQSGGTYNEQFF. CDR3 nucleotide sequence: TGTGCCACCAGTGATCAGAGCGGGGGGACCTACAATGAGCAGTTCTTC. The gene calls are TRBV24-1 and TRBJ2-1; 9 bases match TRBD2. The CDR3 covers 16 residues. CDR1 and CDR2 (germline): KGHDR, SFDVKD. J gave up 2 bases and V 3 bases, and 4 bases lay outside the gene matches.